This T cell receptor beta chain emerged from a study of CD8+ T cells in alopecia areata. Across the whole study: Female C3H/HeJ recipients aged roughly 7-10 weeks got skin from C3H/HeJ graft donors aged roughly 6-13 months that had spontaneous alopecia.

Sequencing templates came from extracted RNA that was reverse transcribed into cDNA. The table came from immunoSEQ multiplex PCR; TCRdb's copy has only in-frame clones and leaves some out. The repertoire consists of around 300,000 clones, none detected only once. Turning to this clone: The listed genes are named as in mouse. The observed sequence ends 4 residues before the CDR3 terminus, with the missing tail filled in from the germline J gene.

Researchers sorted pooled cutaneous lymph node cells on the basis of CD4, CD8alpha, NKG2D, NKG2ACE and other markers. Germline loops: CDR1 NSHNY, CDR2 SYGAGN. J gave up 0 bases and V 4 bases, and 7 bases lay outside the gene matches. The CDR3 totals 17 residues. The source of this sequence is a C3H/HeJ mouse with alopecia areata. Strain MHC haplotype: H2-k. The sequenced material came from CD4+ T cells sorted from a lymph node. This sequence joins TRBV13-1 and TRBJ1-2, with TRBD1 matching over 12 bases. The sequenced CDR3 bases are TGTGCCAGCAGTCGATGGGGACAGGGGGCTGCAAACTCC. Its protein product is CASSRWGQGAANS. The full CDR3 protein reads CASSRWGQGAANSDYTF.